This TCR beta chain was sequenced in a study of T cells in Graves' hyperthyroidism and ophthalmopathy. Criteria for exclusion of patients were uncontrolled infection, other autoimmune disease, pregnancy or lactation. Trimming took 0 bases from V and 0 from J, leaving 6 bases between them. Germline lookup yields CDR1 GTSNPN and CDR2 SVGIG (reference sequence). The CDR3 is made up of 14 amino acids. What was amplified from RNA transcripts were TCR beta CDR3 regions. RT-PCR in the first round (using the HTBI primer set) targeted the TCR CDR3. Via MiXCR, TCRdb re-called the multiplex PCR reads, giving one row per CDR3 protein. The data show some 380,000 distinct CDR3 sequences, with 13% seen just once and roughly 20% held by the top ten.

The J gene is TRBJ2-4, the V gene TRBV30, with TRBD1 as a possible D gene (5 bases). This TCR was sampled from a man aged 30 to 45 with Graves' hyperthyroidism that later progressed to Graves' ophthalmopathy. Material: blood. CDR3 DNA sequence: TGTGCCTGGAGTGTACAGGCAGCCAAAAACATTCAGTACTTC. This encodes CAWSVQAAKNIQYF.